What follows are 32 T cell receptor beta chains derived from one specimen sequenced in a study of glioma-infiltrating T cells. Amplification of TCR alpha and beta CDR3 regions from RNA used iRepertoire nested multiplex PCR. One entry per CDR3 protein, called by TCRdb with MiXCR from the multiplex PCR reads. Here the sample spans approximately 110,000 distinct CDR3 sequences, about 25% being singletons. What was sequenced was glioma tissue, nonneoplastic brain tissue, or PBMCs (not recorded which). These receptors all come from a human donor with low-grade glioma or glioblastoma, undergoing nonglioma brain surgery, or in good health (not recorded which).

As concerns this clonotype: This may come from a read error, since a much larger clone is one base off. The chain joins TRBV11-3 to TRBJ2-1; a weak D match, TRBD2 (6 bases). The germline V gene encodes CDR1 SGHNT and CDR2 YENEEA. The CDR3 is 12 residues long. Here the CDR3 reads CGSGGHSGEQFF. The DNA of the CDR3 is TGTGGCAGCGGAGGGCACTCCGGTGAGCAGTTCTTC. Together with reference TRBV11-3 and TRBJ2-1, the CDR3 gives the full variable domain: EAGVVQSPRYKIIEKKQPVAFWCNPISGHNTLYWYLQNLGQGPELLIRYENEEAVDDSQLPKDRFSAERLKGVDSTLKIQPAELGDSAVYLCGSGGHSGEQFFGPGTRLTVL.

This clonotype was observed many times. The rearrangement joins TRBV5-1 to TRBJ2-1; D uncertain. The V gene's germline CDR1 is SGHRS and CDR2 YFSETQ. V lost 0 bases to trimming and J lost 0 bases, with 7 bases between them. The CDR3 consists of 15 residues. In DNA form, the CDR3 reads TGCGCCAGCAGCTTGGACTACTACTCCTACAATGAGCAGTTCTTC. As protein: CASSLDYYSYNEQFF.

This clonotype was seen at least ten times. V and J are TRBV27 and TRBJ1-1; D unclear. The CDR3 sequence is 13 residues long. Trimming took off 1 base at V and 5 bases at J, with 8 bases between the two ends. The germline CDR1 and CDR2 sequences are MNHEY and SMNVEV (reference sequence). In nucleotides, the CDR3 is TGTGCCAGCAGTTTATTCCCCCGTACTGAAGCTTTCTTT. Protein product: CASSLFPRTEAFF.

This clonotype was counted only a few times. Here the CDR3 DNA reads TGTGCCAGCAGCTTAGACCGTTACAATGAGCAGTTCTTC. It codes for CASSLDRYNEQFF. V gene TRBV7-3 combines with J gene TRBJ2-1, with D hard to call. The CDR3 has 13 amino acids. V was trimmed by 2 bases and J by 4 bases, leaving 6 bases between them. The germline gives CDR1 SGHTA, CDR2 FQGTGA.

This clonotype came up many times. The V and J genes are TRBV6-1 and TRBJ1-1; 7 nucleotides match TRBD1. V dropped 5 bases and J dropped 3; count of bases not matched to a gene: 3. The CDR3 totals 13 residues. Germline V gives CDR1 MNHNS, CDR2 SASEGT. CDR3: CASSTGEDTEAFF. CDR3 DNA: TGTGCCAGCAGTACAGGGGAAGACACTGAAGCTTTCTTT.

This clonotype showed up many times. V gene TRBV20-1 combines with J gene TRBJ2-7; 8 bases agree with TRBD1. Germline values: CDR1 DFQATT, CDR2 SNEGSKA (reference sequence). The CDR3 covers 14 residues. With 6 bases clipped from V and 4 bases from J, the junction kept 11 bases outside the gene matches. CDR3 in DNA: TGCAGTGCCAACCAAGGACAGGGTAGATACGAGCAGTACTTC. Residues: CSANQGQGRYEQYF.

This clonotype was observed many times. The junction shows a germline mismatch at one end, possibly a read error. The J gene is TRBJ1-1, the V gene TRBV2; perhaps TRBD1 as D (6 bases). The CDR3 has 14 residues. Looked up from germline, CDR1 is SNHLY and CDR2 is FYNNEI. This CDR3 reads CTSSSKGGGTEAFF. CDR3 sequence (DNA): TGTACCAGCAGTTCGAAAGGGGGGGGCACTGAAGCTTTCTTT.

There are a few counts of this clonotype. This rearrangement joins TRBV9 to TRBJ1-4; TRBD1 matches at 9 bases. In germline, CDR1 is SGDLS, CDR2 YYNGEE. The CDR3 has 15 residues. The ends lost 4 bases at V and 8 bases at J; junction bases unmatched: 9. The CDR3 loop is CASSPRTGEREKLFF. CDR3 DNA sequence: TGTGCCAGCAGCCCCCGGACAGGGGAGCGAGAAAAACTGTTTTTT.

This clonotype was observed many times. The V call is TRBV27, the J call TRBJ2-1; D remains unclear. Germline CDR1 and CDR2: MNHEY and SMNVEV (reference sequence). Trimming left V 1 base short and J 1 base short, with 17 bases between. The CDR3 totals 18 residues. The DNA of the CDR3 is TGTGCCAGCAGTTTATGGGTCCCGGGTCCTTCGTCCTACAATGAGCAGTTCTTC. This codes for CASSLWVPGPSSYNEQFF.

This clonotype was seen only a few times. The rearrangement joins TRBV12-3 or TRBV12-4 to TRBJ1-1; D gene uncertain. V dropped 1 base and J dropped 1 base, with 7 bases sitting between them. CDR3 length: 14 amino acids. CDR3 loop: CASSLGATNTEAFF. CDR3 DNA sequence: TGTGCCAGCAGTTTAGGGGCCACGAACACTGAAGCTTTCTTT.

Comment on this clonotype: Lacking the conserved final phenylalanine or tryptophan, this CDR3 likely reflects a read error. V gene TRBV3-1 combines with J gene TRBJ2-5, with unresolved D. Per germline, CDR1 LGHDT and CDR2 YNNKEL (reference sequence). The CDR3 spans 14 residues. V was pared by 0 bases and J by 4 bases, with 9 bases between. CDR3 coding DNA: TGTGCCAGCAGCCAAGATTTGAGTGGAGAGACCCAGTACCTC. It yields the protein CASSQDLSGETQYL.

There are many counts of this clonotype. This chain links TRBV7-9 with TRBJ2-7; D unresolved. The CDR3 is 12 residues long. The V gene lost 0 bases and the J gene lost 5 bases, with 5 bases spanning the gap. Germline values: CDR1 SEHNR, CDR2 FQNEAQ (reference sequence). In DNA, the CDR3 is TGTGCCAGCAGCTTAGCTAACAACGAGCAGTACTTC. It translates to CASSLANNEQYF.

This clonotype came up many times. This chain links TRBV7-3 with TRBJ2-1; tentatively, D is TRBD1 or TRBD2 (6 bases each). Germline CDR1 and CDR2: SGHTA and FQGTGA. V dropped 2 bases and J dropped 8 bases, with 16 bases sitting between them. The CDR3 consists of 15 residues. The CDR3 here is CASSLHGVGGYEQFF. The DNA for the CDR3 is TGTGCCAGCAGCTTACACGGGGTAGGGGGGTATGAGCAGTTCTTC.

This clonotype was found many times. The rearrangement links TRBV4-3 to TRBJ2-1; the match to TRBD2 covers 10 bases. Trimming removed 1 base from V and 4 bases from J; junction bases left unmatched: 4. CDR1 is LGHNA and CDR2 is YSLEER in the germline V gene. The CDR3 sequence is 16 residues long. CDR3: CASSQARTSGYNEQFF. DNA of the CDR3: TGCGCCAGCAGCCAAGCCCGGACTAGCGGATACAATGAGCAGTTCTTC.

This clonotype showed up many times. This CDR3 reads CASSLREEQYF. DNA for the CDR3: TGTGCCAGTAGCCTTCGGGAAGAGCAGTACTTC. V is TRBV19 and J is TRBJ2-7, with D possibly matching TRBD2 (5 bases). The V gene's germline CDR1 is LNHDA and CDR2 SQIVND (reference sequence). The CDR3 covers 11 residues. Trimming pared 6 bases from V and 7 bases from J, leaving 10 bases between.

Concerning this clonotype itself: A much larger clone lies one base from this, so it may be a read error. This is likely a read error, given that the CDR3 carries no conserved phenylalanine or tryptophan at its end. The rearrangement joins TRBV6-4 to TRBJ1-1; D is ambiguous. V was pared by 9 bases and J by 1 base, with 9 bases between. Germline V gene data show CDR1 as MRHNA and CDR2 as SNTAGT. CDR3 size: 12 residues. The CDR3 region has the DNA TGTGCCAGAGATCGGTCGAACACTGAAGCTTTCTCT. Its protein is CARDRSNTEAFS.

This clonotype was recorded once. The genes are TRBV29-1 and TRBJ2-1; TRBD2 aligns across 7 bases. Germline trimming cut 4 bases from V and 2 bases from J; bases unmatched to any gene: 2. The CDR3 covers 13 residues. The germline gives CDR1 SQVTM, CDR2 ANQGSEA. CDR3 protein: CSVGLAAYNEQFF. Here the CDR3 DNA reads TGCAGCGTTGGGCTAGCGGCCTACAATGAGCAGTTCTTC.

Many counts were recorded for this clonotype. The rearrangement links TRBV6-2 or TRBV6-3 to TRBJ2-3, with 9 bases that match TRBD1. The CDR3 consists of 16 residues. The germline V gene has CDR1 MNHEY and CDR2 SVGEGT. The V and J ends lost 6 bases and 3 bases, in that order; junction bases with no gene match: 10. CDR3: CASSQAGQGKTDTQYF. Written as DNA, the CDR3 is TGTGCCAGCAGCCAGGCCGGACAGGGGAAGACAGATACGCAGTATTTT.

This clonotype was seen once. The gene calls are TRBV5-1 and TRBJ2-5, with D maybe TRBD2 (5 bases). V dropped 4 bases and J dropped 1 base, with 11 bases sitting between them. Germline-derived CDR1 and CDR2 are SGHRS and YFSETQ. There are 14 residues in the CDR3. For the CDR3, the DNA is TGCGCCAGCAGCAAAAAGGACTCCCAAGAGACCCAGTACTTC. Residues: CASSKKDSQETQYF.

The CDR3 DNA reads TGTGCCAGCAGCTCAAATTTCCAGACCCAGTACTTC. It encodes CASSSNFQTQYF. The chain carries TRBV7-2 and TRBJ2-5; D gene ambiguous. There are 12 residues in the CDR3. Trimming took off 4 bases at V and 6 bases at J, with 9 bases between the two ends. Per the germline V gene, CDR1 is SGHTA and CDR2 is FQGNSA.

This clonotype was seen repeatedly, ten times or more. This chain joins TRBV4-2 and TRBJ1-2, with 7 bases lining up with TRBD1. Trimming removed 4 bases from V and 2 bases from J; junction bases left unmatched: 4. The CDR3 runs to 14 residues. CDR1 and CDR2 from the germline V gene are LGHNA and YNFKEQ. The CDR3 protein is CASSREQGNYGYTF. As DNA, the CDR3 is TGTGCCAGCAGCCGAGAACAGGGGAACTATGGCTACACCTTC.

This clonotype came up many times. The chain combines TRBV29-1 with TRBJ2-7; D gene unclear. The V end was cut by 6 bases, the J end by 2 bases, with 8 bases between. The CDR3 is 11 amino acids. Germline assignment: CDR1 SQVTM and CDR2 ANQGSEA. This chain's CDR3 is CSVRTTYEQYF. DNA of the CDR3: TGCAGCGTCCGGACGACCTACGAGCAGTACTTC.

This clonotype was counted many times. V and J are TRBV12-3 or TRBV12-4 and TRBJ2-7, with D unresolved. V lost 3 bases and J lost 0, with 9 bases in between. This CDR3 spans 14 amino acids. The CDR3 coding sequence is TGTGCCAGCAGTTTCGGACCGTCCTCCTACGAGCAGTACTTC. Translation gives CASSFGPSSYEQYF.

This clonotype has ten or more counts. The V and J genes are TRBV6-6 and TRBJ2-7; D unclear. The germline V and J ends were trimmed by 2 bases and 5 bases, with 10 bases remaining between them. CDR1 and CDR2 from the germline V gene are MNHNY and SVGAGI (reference sequence). The CDR3 sequence is 13 residues long. CDR3 DNA sequence: TGTGCCAGCAGTTACGCTCTGTCGAACGAGCAGTACTTC. Translation gives CASSYALSNEQYF.

In regard to this clonotype: The junction shows a germline mismatch at one end, possibly a read error. The chain is built from TRBV6-5 and TRBJ2-7; TRBD2 might be the D (5 bases). This CDR3 has 13 residues. Germline CDR1 and CDR2: MNHEY and SVGAGI. CDR3: CVSTSGPYNEQYF. For the CDR3, the DNA is TGTGTCAGCACTAGTGGGCCCTACAATGAGCAGTACTTC.

A remark on this clonotype: This sequence may be a read error, since a much larger clone differs from it by one base. The V and J genes are TRBV29-1 and TRBJ2-1; no clear D. This CDR3 is 14 amino acids long. The germline CDR1 and CDR2 sequences are SQVTM and ANQGSEA. CDR3 nucleotide sequence: TGCAGCGTTGGTGACTGGCCTTCGTACAATGGGCAGTTCTTC. Its protein is CSVGDWPSYNGQFF.

This clonotype was observed many times. The J gene is TRBJ2-7, the V gene TRBV6-2 or TRBV6-3; the D gene is possibly TRBD1 (5 bases). The germline gives CDR1 MNHEY, CDR2 SVGEGT. The CDR3 loop spans 13 amino acids. V lost 2 bases and J 2 bases, leaving 7 bases between the germline ends. CDR3 sequence: CASSYQGTYEQYF. CDR3 nucleotides: TGTGCCAGCAGTTACCAGGGAACCTACGAGCAGTACTTC.

This clonotype turned up a few times. The rearrangement links TRBV12-3 or TRBV12-4 to TRBJ1-1; possibly TRBD1 for D (6 bases). The ends were cut back, 7 bases at V and 1 base at J, with 13 bases in the middle. The CDR3 spans 14 residues. The CDR3 region has the DNA TGTGCCAGCAACCCCAGGGGCTGGAACACTGAAGCTTTCTTT. It yields the protein CASNPRGWNTEAFF.

The table lists this clonotype with many counts. The chain links TRBV6-5 to TRBJ2-5; D unresolved. Per the germline V gene, CDR1 is MNHEY and CDR2 is SVGAGI. The V gene lost 0 bases and the J gene lost 3 bases, with 11 bases spanning the gap. There are 15 residues in the CDR3. The CDR3 spells CASSYSWRSKETQYF. The CDR3 DNA is TGTGCCAGCAGTTACTCTTGGAGAAGTAAAGAGACCCAGTACTTC.

This clonotype was recorded a few times. The chain links TRBV5-1 to TRBJ2-3; D remains ambiguous. Trimming left V 0 bases short and J 2 bases short, with 13 bases between. The CDR3 is made up of 16 amino acids. Germline CDR1 and CDR2: SGHRS and YFSETQ. The CDR3 nucleotides are TGCGCCAGCAGCTTGGCTAGTTCGGCTAACACAGATACGCAGTATTTT. Encoded protein: CASSLASSANTDTQYF.

Turning to this clonotype: A much larger clone is a single base away; this may be a read error. The rearrangement uses TRBV7-6 and TRBJ2-3; 7 nucleotides line up with TRBD2. Germline-derived CDR1 and CDR2 are SGHVS and FNYEAQ. The CDR3 length is 16 residues. In DNA, the CDR3 is TGTGCCGGCAGCTCAGGGATTCTAGCGGGCACAGATACGCAGTATTTT. This gives the protein CAGSSGILAGTDTQYF.

This clonotype was detected many times. V gene TRBV5-1 combines with J gene TRBJ1-5; the D gene is possibly TRBD1 (6 bases). Germline CDR1 SGHRS, CDR2 YFSETQ. With 0 bases removed from V and 6 bases from J, the gap between germline ends came to 13 bases. CDR3 size: 15 residues. The CDR3 reads CASSLAPGQSQPQHF. In nucleotides, the CDR3 is TGCGCCAGCAGCTTGGCTCCGGGACAAAGTCAGCCCCAGCATTTT.